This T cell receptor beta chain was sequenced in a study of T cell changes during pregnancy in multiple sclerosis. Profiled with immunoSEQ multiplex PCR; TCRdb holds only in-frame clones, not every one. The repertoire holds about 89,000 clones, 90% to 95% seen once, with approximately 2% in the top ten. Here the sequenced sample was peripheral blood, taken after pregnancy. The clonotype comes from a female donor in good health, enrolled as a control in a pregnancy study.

For the CDR3, the DNA is TGCAGCGCCCTGGGACAGGGGGTCACCTACGAGCAGTACTTC. As protein: CSALGQGVTYEQYF. V usage is TRBV29-1 and J usage is TRBJ2-7, with 11 nucleotides matching TRBD1. This CDR3 is 14 amino acids long. J was trimmed by 2 bases and V by 7 bases; bases with no gene match: 7. Germline V gene lookup returns CDR1 SQVTM and CDR2 ANQGSEA.